This record looks at one T cell receptor beta chain sequence and its context. Looked up from germline, CDR1 is SNHLY and CDR2 is FYNNEI. This CDR3 has 16 residues. With 6 bases removed from V and 2 bases from J, the gap between germline ends came to 19 bases. This sample is part of a study of blood T cell repertoires in COVID-19. Study context: Acute and convalescent COVID-19 samples came from the United States, Italy and Spain.

Authors' analysis steps: Reference gene primer amplification gave estimated nucleated cell counts. Some clones are missing from TCRdb's copy, which holds only in-frame ones; the method was immunoSEQ multiplex PCR. D and trimming come from the DNA, and the V and J calls and clone size come from that table. Here the sample spans about 250,000 clones, 88% being singletons. This TCR derives from a woman between 45 and 65 years old who had recovered from COVID-19. This chain connects TRBV2 to TRBJ1-2, with D unclear. Source material: PBMCs or T cells enriched from blood (not recorded which). The CDR3 spells CASRIFLVSLNYGYTF. Written as DNA, the CDR3 is TGTGCCAGCAGGATTTTCCTAGTTTCGCTAAACTATGGCTACACCTTC. Filled out from reference TRBV2 and TRBJ1-2, the complete variable domain reads EPEVTQTPSHQVTQMGQEVILRCVPISNHLYFYWYRQILGQKVEFLVSFYNNEISEKSEIFDDQFSVERPDGSNFTLKIRSTKLEDSAMYFCASRIFLVSLNYGYTFGSGTRLTVV.